The 6 T cell receptor beta chains presented below share a single source sample, sequenced in a study of T cells after yellow fever vaccination. Each CDR3 protein gets one entry after TCRdb re-called the 5' RACE reads with MiXCR. The sample lists about 580,000 distinct CDR3 sequences, roughly a sixth seen once, with 15% to 20% in the top ten. Source: PBMCs, taken more than 4 days after the first yellow fever vaccination. The receptors were gathered from a man aged 18 to 30 who received the YFV17D yellow fever vaccine.

This clonotype has a handful of counts. The gene calls are TRBV10-3 and TRBJ2-1; the D gene is possibly TRBD2 (5 bases). The CDR3 spans 13 residues. V lost 11 bases, J lost 8 bases, and 19 bases lay in between. Germline V CDR1 and CDR2: ENHRY, SYGVKD. The CDR3 loop reads CAARLNEEDEQFF. CDR3 DNA: TGTGCCGCGAGGCTAAATGAGGAGGATGAGCAGTTCTTC.

This clonotype was counted a few times. V and J are TRBV4-1 and TRBJ2-4; no clear D. Per germline, CDR1 MGHRA and CDR2 YSYEKL. With 0 bases removed from V and 8 bases from J, the gap between germline ends came to 17 bases. This CDR3 region has 16 residues. The CDR3: CASSQDILDRLDIQYF. Here the CDR3 DNA reads TGCGCCAGCAGCCAAGATATCTTGGACCGACTGGACATTCAGTACTTC.

The rearrangement joins TRBV7-2 to TRBJ1-4, with D maybe TRBD1 (5 bases). Germline V gene sequence: CDR1 SGHTA, CDR2 FQGNSA. This CDR3 spans 16 amino acids. Between the trimmed V and J ends, which lost 3 bases and 8 bases, there was a span of 19 bases. CDR3: CASSFRGGSVLEKLFF. Written as DNA, the CDR3 is TGTGCCAGCAGCTTCCGGGGGGGTTCCGTCCTGGAAAAACTGTTTTTT.

This clonotype was seen a handful of times. The rearrangement joins TRBV5-5 to TRBJ1-4, with D hard to call. The CDR3 consists of 14 residues. Germline values: CDR1 SGHKS, CDR2 YYEKEE (reference sequence). Trimming shortened V by 4 bases and J by 4 bases, and 11 bases separated the two germline ends. In DNA form, the CDR3 reads TGTGCCAGCAGCGAACTACTCAGTAATGAAAAACTGTTTTTT. Encoded protein: CASSELLSNEKLFF.

CDR3 in amino acids: CSARATGREQYF. The CDR3 DNA is TGCAGTGCTAGAGCGACAGGGCGCGAGCAGTACTTC. The V and J genes are TRBV20-1 and TRBJ2-7; 7 bases are a match to TRBD1. CDR1 is DFQATT and CDR2 is SNEGSKA in the germline V gene (reference sequence). V lost 1 base and J lost 6; bases outside the gene matches: 3. The CDR3 totals 12 residues.

This clonotype has only a few counts. The V call is TRBV10-3, the J call TRBJ1-1; TRBD1 matches 7 bases. This CDR3 is built from 14 residues. Germline V CDR1 and CDR2: ENHRY, SYGVKD. The V and J ends lost 5 bases and 1 base, in that order; junction bases with no gene match: 4. CDR3 sequence: CAISYRTGNTEAFF. CDR3 DNA sequence: TGTGCCATCAGTTATCGGACAGGGAACACTGAAGCTTTCTTT.